Sequencing of this T cell receptor beta chain was carried out in a study of graft-versus-host responses after intestinal transplantation. In the study overall: Anti-thymocyte globulin induction, then tacrolimus and steroids for two to four years, went to all recipients.

The protocol was immunoSEQ multiplex PCR, while the TCRdb copy is restricted to in-frame clones and leaves out a portion. Here the sample spans approximately 18,000 clones, roughly 86% being singletons. Only a few counts were recorded for this clone. Germline CDR1 and CDR2: MNHEY and SVGAGI. Trimming removed 5 bases from V and 6 bases from J; junction bases left unmatched: 6. This CDR3 contains 15 residues. The J gene is TRBJ2-1, the V gene TRBV6-5; the match to TRBD2 covers 11 bases. The material was PBMCs, obtained about 240 days after intestinal transplant. The TCR sequence derives from a human patient who received an intestinal transplant, so some T cells may come from the graft donor. CDR3 nucleotide sequence: TGTGCCAGCAGTCCTTATAGCGGGGGGGGCAATGAGCAGTTCTTC. This codes for CASSPYSGGGNEQFF.